The 10 T cell receptor beta chains presented below share a single source sample, sequenced in a study of cytomegalovirus exposure and HLA in healthy donors. The primer mix had 60 Vbeta and 13 Jbeta primers. TCRdb's table, derived via immunoSEQ multiplex PCR, lists solely in-frame clones and lacks some. Of some 150,000 clones detected, 75% to 80% appear once; the ten largest clones hold about 1.1%. What was sequenced was PBMCs. These receptors all stem from a male donor in good health and CMV-seronegative.

V usage is TRBV9 and J usage is TRBJ2-1; 11 nucleotides line up with TRBD2. The CDR3 runs to 18 residues. The germline V gene encodes CDR1 SGDLS and CDR2 YYNGEE. Trimming at V came to 0 bases and at J to 1 base, leaving 6 bases not matched to a gene. The CDR3 DNA follows: TGTGCCAGCAGCGTAGTGGCTAGCGGGGGGCTTTCCTACAATGAGCAGTTCTTC. Its translation is CASSVVASGGLSYNEQFF.

This rearrangement joins TRBV27 to TRBJ1-1; 7 nucleotides match TRBD1. The CDR3 is 13 residues long. Germline values: CDR1 MNHEY, CDR2 SMNVEV (reference sequence). V shed 0 bases and J 10 bases; nucleotides not matched to a gene: 5. The CDR3 coding sequence is TGTGCCAGCAGTTTATCTCTACAGGGGAGAGCTTTCTTT. Its translation: CASSLSLQGRAFF.

This rearrangement joins TRBV5-1 to TRBJ2-5; possibly TRBD1 for D (6 bases). The CDR3 is 14 residues long. Germline assignment: CDR1 SGHRS and CDR2 YFSETQ. Trimming shortened V by 4 bases and J by 2 bases, and 12 bases separated the two germline ends. CDR3 amino acids: CASSVGTPQETQYF. The CDR3 region has the DNA TGCGCCAGCAGCGTAGGGACACCGCAAGAGACCCAGTACTTC.

This chain connects TRBV2 to TRBJ2-1; D is perhaps TRBD1 (6 bases). The V end lost 7 bases, the J end lost 3 bases, and 7 bases lay between the germline ends. CDR1 SNHLY and CDR2 FYNNEI come from the germline V gene. This CDR3 is built from 12 residues. The CDR3 DNA reads as TGTGCCAGCAAGGACAGCTACAATGAGCAGTTCTTC. It encodes CASKDSYNEQFF.

This chain joins TRBV6-5 and TRBJ2-5; 8 nucleotides align to TRBD2. The V gene's germline CDR1 is MNHEY and CDR2 SVGAGI. There are 15 residues in the CDR3. Trimming at V came to 8 bases and at J to 4 bases, leaving 12 bases not matched to a gene. CDR3 DNA: TGTGCCAGCGGATCCGGGGGGGCCTTCGGAGAGACCCAGTACTTC. Translated, it gives CASGSGGAFGETQYF.

The sample holds one count of this clone. V is TRBV19 and J is TRBJ2-1, with 9 bases aligning to TRBD2. V dropped 4 bases and J dropped 7; count of bases not matched to a gene: 11. Germline CDR1 LNHDA, CDR2 SQIVND (reference sequence). The CDR3 is 16 amino acids. In DNA form, the CDR3 reads TGTGCCAGTAGTAGGGGACTAGCAGAGGGAGGGAATGAGCAGTTCTTC. Its translation is CASSRGLAEGGNEQFF.

V and J are TRBV13 and TRBJ2-1; no definite D call. Germline V gene lookup returns CDR1 PRHDT and CDR2 FYEKMQ (reference sequence). Trimming removed 1 base from V and 0 bases from J, with 7 bases in between. This CDR3 is built from 15 residues. The CDR3 reads CASSLDSPSYNEQFF. For the CDR3, the DNA is TGTGCCAGCAGCTTAGACTCCCCCTCCTACAATGAGCAGTTCTTC.

The chain employs TRBV7-8 and TRBJ1-3; D is unresolved. Germline CDR1 and CDR2: SGHVS and FQNEAQ. The CDR3 covers 17 residues. V lost 5 bases and J 5 bases, leaving 22 bases between the germline ends. The CDR3 bases are TGTGCCAGCAGCCTCCCTTTTTGGAGGGAAGAAAGAAACACCATATATTTT. Translated, it gives CASSLPFWREERNTIYF. Looking up the rest from reference TRBV7-8 and TRBJ1-3 gives the full variable domain: GAGVSQSPRYKVAKRGQDVALRCDPISGHVSLFWYQQALGQGPEFLTYFQNEAQLDKSGLPSDRFFAERPEGSVSTLKIQRTQQEDSAVYLCASSLPFWREERNTIYFGEGSWLTVV.

The chain couples TRBV7-9 to TRBJ2-3; 8 positions agree with TRBD2. The J segment lost 8 bases and the V segment lost 5 bases, leaving 12 bases of the junction unmatched. Germline CDR1 and CDR2: SEHNR and FQNEAQ (reference sequence). This CDR3 comprises 15 residues. The CDR3 is CASSPRGGVTGTQYF. The DNA for the CDR3 is TGTGCCAGCAGCCCCCGGGGGGGCGTCACGGGTACGCAGTATTTT.

The chain is built from TRBV21-1 and TRBJ1-2. TRBV21-1 is a pseudogene segment. This CDR3 is built from 12 residues. As DNA, the CDR3 is TGTGCCAGCAGCAGGTCACTGCATGGCTACACCTTC. It translates to CASSRSLHGYTF.